This T cell receptor beta chain was captured by sequencing in a study of blood T cell repertoires in COVID-19. Trimming stripped 6 bases from V and 4 bases from J, with 15 bases between. The CDR3 sequence is 15 residues long. Germline-derived CDR1 and CDR2 are KGHSH and LQKENI. Some clones are missing from TCRdb's copy, which holds only in-frame ones; the method was immunoSEQ multiplex PCR. The repertoire holds around 9,500 clones, around 80% seen once, with about a quarter in the top ten. The clonotype comes from a man aged 60 to 69 with active COVID-19. The J gene is TRBJ2-2, the V gene TRBV18, with D uncertain. The sequencing sample was made of peripheral blood. The CDR3 DNA reads TGTGCCAGCTCGGCCGGCGGAGTCGGCACCGGGGAGCTGTTTTTT. Its protein product is CASSAGGVGTGELFF.